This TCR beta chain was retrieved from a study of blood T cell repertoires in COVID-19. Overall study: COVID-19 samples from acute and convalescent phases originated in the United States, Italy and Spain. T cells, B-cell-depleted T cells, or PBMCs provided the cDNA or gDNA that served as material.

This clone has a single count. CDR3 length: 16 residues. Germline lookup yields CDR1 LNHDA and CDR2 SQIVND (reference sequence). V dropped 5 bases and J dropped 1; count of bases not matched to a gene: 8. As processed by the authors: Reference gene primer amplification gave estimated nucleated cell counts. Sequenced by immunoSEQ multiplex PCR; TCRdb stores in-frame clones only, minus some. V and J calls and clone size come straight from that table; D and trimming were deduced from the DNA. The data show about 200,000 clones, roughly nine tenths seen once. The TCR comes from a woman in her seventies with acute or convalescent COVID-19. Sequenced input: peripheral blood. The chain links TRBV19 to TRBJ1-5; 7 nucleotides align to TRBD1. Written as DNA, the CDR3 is TGTGCCAGTAGTTCCCGGACAGGCGCCAGCAATCAGCCCCAGCATTTT. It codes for CASSSRTGASNQPQHF.